A single sample gave rise to the 20 T cell receptor beta chains below, sequenced in a study of cytomegalovirus exposure and HLA in healthy donors. In the PCR, 60 Vbeta and 13 Jbeta primers were used. The protocol was immunoSEQ multiplex PCR, while the TCRdb copy is restricted to in-frame clones and leaves out a portion. The sample carries approximately 90,000 clones, 65% to 80% recorded once. The sequencing input was PBMCs. These receptors all come from a man in his forties in good health and CMV-seronegative.

The V gene is TRBV19, the J gene TRBJ1-1; tentatively, D is TRBD1 (5 bases). This CDR3 has 15 residues. Between the trimmed V and J ends, which lost 5 bases and 3 bases, there was a span of 16 bases. Germline V CDR1 and CDR2: LNHDA, SQIVND (reference sequence). The CDR3 nucleotides read TGTGCCAGTAGTTTACAGGCGGGGGTGGACACTGAAGCTTTCTTT. Encoded protein: CASSLQAGVDTEAFF. Looking up the rest from reference TRBV19 and TRBJ1-1 gives the full variable domain: DGGITQSPKYLFRKEGQNVTLSCEQNLNHDAMYWYRQDPGQGLRLIYYSQIVNDFQKGDIAEGYSVSREKKESFPLTVTSAQKNPTAFYLCASSLQAGVDTEAFFGQGTRLTVV.

As DNA, the CDR3 is TGTGCCAGCAGCGTAGAAGCACCGGGGGGGGCAGGCAACTATGGCTACACCTTC. It encodes CASSVEAPGGAGNYGYTF. The chain is built from TRBV9 and TRBJ1-2; D possibly corresponds to TRBD1 (6 bases). There are 18 residues in the CDR3. Germline lookup yields CDR1 SGDLS and CDR2 YYNGEE. Trimming took 0 bases from V and 2 from J, leaving 20 bases between them.

This rearrangement joins TRBV13 to TRBJ2-7; possibly TRBD2 for D (5 bases). The CDR3 consists of 12 residues. V gave up 10 bases and J gave up 5 bases, with 15 bases separating them. CDR1 and CDR2 (germline): PRHDT, FYEKMQ (reference sequence). The CDR3 is CATRYYGDEQYF. The CDR3 region has the DNA TGTGCCACCCGTTATTACGGGGACGAGCAGTACTTC.

This chain connects TRBV30 to TRBJ1-4; D is possibly TRBD1 (5 bases). The V gene lost 0 bases and the J gene lost 7 bases, with 9 bases spanning the gap. CDR1 GTSNPN and CDR2 SVGIG come from the germline V gene (reference sequence). The CDR3 spans 13 residues. In nucleotides, the CDR3 is TGTGCCTGGAGTGTTGGGGGAGGTGAAAAACTGTTTTTT. Translating it yields CAWSVGGGEKLFF.

The rearrangement links TRBV7-9 to TRBJ2-7, with 10 nucleotides matching TRBD1. CDR3 length equals 13 residues. Losses at the gene ends were 8 bases for V and 5 bases for J; bases not matched to a gene: 6. Germline-derived CDR1 and CDR2 are SEHNR and FQNEAQ (reference sequence). The CDR3 DNA is TGTGCCAGCGGGCGGGACAGGGGTCACGAGCAGTACTTC. As protein: CASGRDRGHEQYF.

This clone was observed a single time. This chain connects TRBV10-3 to TRBJ1-1; weak D call: TRBD1 (6 bases). V lost 8 bases and J 4 bases, leaving 17 bases between the germline ends. Germline CDR1 and CDR2: ENHRY and SYGVKD. This CDR3 is 14 amino acids long. CDR3 sequence: CAIQPGEGVTEAFF. CDR3 DNA sequence: TGTGCCATCCAACCAGGGGAGGGTGTCACTGAAGCTTTCTTT.

The genes are TRBV2 and TRBJ1-5; perhaps TRBD1 as D (5 bases). Trimming removed 8 bases from V and 4 bases from J, with 15 bases in between. The CDR3 is made up of 14 amino acids. Germline-derived CDR1 and CDR2 are SNHLY and FYNNEI. Written as DNA, the CDR3 is TGTGCCAGCGCACCGGGACTCTGGAATCAGCCCCAGCATTTT. Amino acids: CASAPGLWNQPQHF.

The rearrangement links TRBV10-3 to TRBJ2-7; possibly TRBD1 for D (7 bases). Germline assignment: CDR1 ENHRY and CDR2 SYGVKD. Deletions cut 6 bases from V and 2 bases from J, with 20 bases between. The CDR3 extends over 16 amino acids. The CDR3 reads CAIRESGGPSTYEQYF. The CDR3 region has the DNA TGTGCCATCAGAGAATCAGGGGGGCCCTCCACCTACGAGCAGTACTTC.

This clone was recorded once. The chain employs TRBV10-3 and TRBJ2-5, with 8 bases identical to TRBD1. There are 15 residues in the CDR3. Germline V gene sequence: CDR1 ENHRY, CDR2 SYGVKD. V shed 7 bases, J shed 2 bases, and the junction held 9 bases outside the gene matches. This CDR3 is CAINSDRVGQETQYF. The CDR3 nucleotides are TGTGCCATCAACTCGGACAGGGTGGGACAAGAGACCCAGTACTTC.

The chain links TRBV6-5 to TRBJ1-6; D gene unclear. The germline V and J ends were trimmed by 0 bases and 8 bases, with 14 bases remaining between them. Per germline, CDR1 MNHEY and CDR2 SVGAGI. This CDR3 has 16 residues. For the CDR3, the DNA is TGTGCCAGCAGTTACTCGAGGAGCCCTAGTTATTCACCCCTCCACTTT. Translation gives CASSYSRSPSYSPLHF.

This clone has a handful of counts. V and J are TRBV7-3 and TRBJ2-3, with TRBD2 matching 10 bases. Germline V gene sequence: CDR1 SGHTA, CDR2 FQGTGA. The CDR3 contains 16 residues. With 2 bases clipped from V and 1 base from J, the junction kept 3 bases outside the gene matches. CDR3 sequence reads: CASSLELAGGTDTQYF. DNA of the CDR3: TGTGCCAGCAGCTTAGAGCTAGCGGGGGGCACAGATACGCAGTATTTT.

The CDR3 nucleotides are TGTGCCAGTACCTCAGGCCTCTATAATTCACCCCTCCACTTT. Protein: CASTSGLYNSPLHF. This chain connects TRBV19 to TRBJ1-6; D is undetermined. The germline V gene has CDR1 LNHDA and CDR2 SQIVND (reference sequence). V dropped 7 bases and J dropped 3 bases, with 10 bases sitting between them. The CDR3 contains 14 residues. Complete variable domain (other parts from reference TRBV19 and TRBJ1-6): DGGITQSPKYLFRKEGQNVTLSCEQNLNHDAMYWYRQDPGQGLRLIYYSQIVNDFQKGDIAEGYSVSREKKESFPLTVTSAQKNPTAFYLCASTSGLYNSPLHFGNGTRLTVT.

The genes are TRBV7-9 and TRBJ2-7; 9 bases are shared with TRBD1. J lost 5 bases, V lost 0 bases, and 8 bases had no gene match. This CDR3 region has 16 residues. The germline CDR1 and CDR2 sequences are SEHNR and FQNEAQ (reference sequence). Here the CDR3 reads CASSLALGQGSDEQYF. CDR3 DNA: TGTGCCAGCAGCTTAGCCCTGGGACAGGGTTCCGACGAGCAGTACTTC.

This chain joins TRBV7-9 and TRBJ1-6; D might be TRBD1 (6 bases). The CDR3 covers 16 residues. V was shortened by 2 bases and J by 9 bases, with 17 bases between the two germline ends. In germline, CDR1 is SEHNR, CDR2 FQNEAQ (reference sequence). This CDR3 reads CASSLNLGGVLSPLHF. As DNA, the CDR3 is TGTGCCAGCAGCTTAAACTTAGGGGGAGTTCTTTCACCCCTCCACTTT.

The V call is TRBV18, the J call TRBJ2-3, with 14 bases identical to TRBD2. This CDR3 comprises 18 residues. Germline CDR1 is KGHSH and CDR2 is LQKENI. The V gene end was trimmed by 2 bases and the J gene end by 5 bases; junction bases not matched to a gene: 9. The CDR3 DNA sequence: TGTGCCAGCTCACCAGAGGGACTAGCGGGAGTTCCGGGAGATACGCAGTATTTT. As protein: CASSPEGLAGVPGDTQYF.

This chain connects TRBV28 to TRBJ1-1, with D unclear. From germline, CDR1 is MDHEN and CDR2 SYDVKM. V was shortened by 5 bases and J by 5 bases, with 12 bases between the two germline ends. The CDR3 has 13 amino acids. The CDR3 DNA is TGTGCCAGCAGTATCCCACGGCGGACTGAAGCTTTCTTT. Protein sequence: CASSIPRRTEAFF.

The V and J genes are TRBV9 and TRBJ2-2, with D possibly being TRBD1 (5 bases). Per the germline V gene, CDR1 is SGDLS and CDR2 is YYNGEE. V shed 4 bases and J shed 5 bases, with 12 bases lying between them. The CDR3 consists of 14 residues. The CDR3 region is CASSFSGATGELFF. The CDR3 DNA sequence: TGTGCCAGCAGCTTCTCTGGGGCAACCGGGGAGCTGTTTTTT.

The chain uses TRBV4-1 and TRBJ2-1; a possible D gene is TRBD1 (5 bases). CDR3 length: 13 amino acids. Germline V lookup: CDR1 MGHRA, CDR2 YSYEKL. V lost 7 bases, J lost 8 bases, and 15 bases lay in between. The CDR3 DNA sequence: TGCGCCAGCATGTTAGGGCAGGGCCATGAGCAGTTCTTC. It specifies CASMLGQGHEQFF.

Only a few counts were recorded for this clone. The V and J genes are TRBV19 and TRBJ2-5; D may be TRBD1 (6 bases). From germline, CDR1 is LNHDA and CDR2 SQIVND (reference sequence). Trimming shortened V by 4 bases and J by 4 bases, and 13 bases separated the two germline ends. The CDR3 runs 14 residues. CDR3 sequence reads: CASSKSGAGETQYF. DNA of the CDR3: TGTGCCAGTAGTAAGTCAGGGGCAGGAGAGACCCAGTACTTC.

The chain links TRBV7-6 to TRBJ2-1, with D possibly matching TRBD2 (6 bases). The CDR3 has 11 amino acids. Deletions cut 3 bases from V and 10 bases from J, with 7 bases between. Germline lookup yields CDR1 SGHVS and CDR2 FNYEAQ. The CDR3 region has the DNA TGTGCCAGCAGCTTTGGGGGGGAGCAGTTCTTC. Translating it yields CASSFGGEQFF.